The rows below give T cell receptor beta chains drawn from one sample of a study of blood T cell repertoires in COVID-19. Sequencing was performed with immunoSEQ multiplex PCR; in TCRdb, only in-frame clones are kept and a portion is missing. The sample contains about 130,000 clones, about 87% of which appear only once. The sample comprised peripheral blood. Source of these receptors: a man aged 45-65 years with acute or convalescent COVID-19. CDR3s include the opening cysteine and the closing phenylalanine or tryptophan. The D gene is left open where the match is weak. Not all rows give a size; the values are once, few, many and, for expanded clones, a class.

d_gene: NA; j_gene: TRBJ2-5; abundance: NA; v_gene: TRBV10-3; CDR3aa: CAISLLLQETQYF; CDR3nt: TGTGCCATCAGTTTACTACTTCAAGAGACCCAGTACTTC
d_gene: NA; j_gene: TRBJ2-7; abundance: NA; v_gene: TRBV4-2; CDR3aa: CASSPGGLAVTYEQYF; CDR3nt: TGTGCCAGCAGCCCCGGGGGGCTAGCTGTGACCTACGAGCAGTACTTC
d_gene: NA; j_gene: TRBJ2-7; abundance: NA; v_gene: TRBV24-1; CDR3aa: CATSDGGRYEQYF; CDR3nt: TGTGCCACCAGTGACGGAGGACGGTACGAGCAGTACTTC
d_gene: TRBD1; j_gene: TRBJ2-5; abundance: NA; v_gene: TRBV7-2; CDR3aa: CASSLVQGKTQYF; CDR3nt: TGTGCCAGCAGCTTAGTACAGGGGAAGACCCAGTACTTC
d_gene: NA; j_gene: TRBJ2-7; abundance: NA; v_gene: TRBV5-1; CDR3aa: CASSLQSQGTHEQYF; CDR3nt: TGCGCCAGCAGCTTGCAATCACAGGGAACCCACGAGCAGTACTTC
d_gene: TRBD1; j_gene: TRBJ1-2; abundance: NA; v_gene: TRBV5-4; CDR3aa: CASSLGKDRDGYTF; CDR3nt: TGTGCCAGCAGCTTGGGCAAGGACAGGGATGGCTACACCTTC
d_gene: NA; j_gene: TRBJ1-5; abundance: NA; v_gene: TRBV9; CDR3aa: CAGWESNQPQHF; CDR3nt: TGTGCCGGGTGGGAGAGCAATCAGCCCCAGCATTTT
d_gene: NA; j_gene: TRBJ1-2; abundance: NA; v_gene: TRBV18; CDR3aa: CASSSLDSMGSDGYTF; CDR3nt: TGTGCCAGCTCATCGCTTGACAGTATGGGGTCCGATGGCTACACCTTC
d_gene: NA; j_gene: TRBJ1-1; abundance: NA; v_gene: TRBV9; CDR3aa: CASSVSWYTEAFF; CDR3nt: TGTGCCAGCAGCGTGAGTTGGTACACTGAAGCTTTCTTT
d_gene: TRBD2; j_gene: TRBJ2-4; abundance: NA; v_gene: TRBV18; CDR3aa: CASSPAGGGENIQYF; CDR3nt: TGTGCCAGCTCACCGGCGGGAGGGGGCGAAAACATTCAGTACTTC
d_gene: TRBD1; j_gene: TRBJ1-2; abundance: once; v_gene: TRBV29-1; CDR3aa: CSVGTVNGYTF; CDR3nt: TGCAGCGTGGGGACAGTCAATGGCTACACCTTC
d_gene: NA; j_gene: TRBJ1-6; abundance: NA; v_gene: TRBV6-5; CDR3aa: CASSYGQSAYNSPLHF; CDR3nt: TGTGCCAGCAGTTACGGACAGTCCGCATATAATTCACCCCTCCACTTT
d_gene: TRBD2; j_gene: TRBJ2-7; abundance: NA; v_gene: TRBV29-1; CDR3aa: CSVLVAGVSYEQYF; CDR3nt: TGCAGCGTTCTTGTAGCGGGAGTGTCCTACGAGCAGTACTTC
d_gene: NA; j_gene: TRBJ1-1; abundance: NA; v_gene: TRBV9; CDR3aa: CASSVATAPQGEAFF; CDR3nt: TGTGCCAGCAGCGTAGCGACAGCCCCCCAGGGTGAAGCTTTCTTT
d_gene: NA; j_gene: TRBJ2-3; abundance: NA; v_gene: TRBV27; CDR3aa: CASSLSRDRTQYF; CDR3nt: TGTGCCAGCAGTTTAAGTAGAGACAGGACGCAGTATTTT
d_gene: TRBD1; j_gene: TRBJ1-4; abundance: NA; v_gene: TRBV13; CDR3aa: CASSSRRTGDEKLFF; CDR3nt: TGTGCCAGCAGCTCTAGAAGGACAGGCGATGAAAAACTGTTTTTT
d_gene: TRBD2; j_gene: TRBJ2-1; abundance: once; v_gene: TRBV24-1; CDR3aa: CATAVALAGHNEQFF; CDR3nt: TGTGCCACCGCAGTAGCACTAGCGGGTCACAATGAGCAGTTCTTC
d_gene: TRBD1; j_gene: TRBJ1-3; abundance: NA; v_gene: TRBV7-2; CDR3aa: CASSSDRVGQTIYF; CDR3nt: TGTGCCAGCAGCTCGGACAGGGTAGGACAAACCATATATTTT
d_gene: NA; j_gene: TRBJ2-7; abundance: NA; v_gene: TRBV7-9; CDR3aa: CASSPRQGWANEQYF; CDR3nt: TGTGCCAGCAGCCCCCGGCAGGGGTGGGCCAACGAGCAGTACTTC
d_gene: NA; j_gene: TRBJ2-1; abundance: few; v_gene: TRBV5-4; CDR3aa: CASSFIDNEQFF; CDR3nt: TGTGCCAGCAGCTTTATCGACAATGAGCAGTTCTTC
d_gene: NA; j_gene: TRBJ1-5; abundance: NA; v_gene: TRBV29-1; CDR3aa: CSVGGALNQPQHF; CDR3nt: TGCAGCGTCGGTGGGGCACTTAATCAGCCCCAGCATTTT
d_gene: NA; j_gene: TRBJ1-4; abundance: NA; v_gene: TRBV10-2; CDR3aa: CATKREFDSTEKLFF; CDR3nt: TGCGCCACCAAAAGAGAATTTGACAGCACCGAAAAACTGTTTTTT
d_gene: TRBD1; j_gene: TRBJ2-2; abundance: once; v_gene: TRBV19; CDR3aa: CASAQGGRPTGELFF; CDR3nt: TGTGCCAGTGCCCAAGGGGGCCGACCTACCGGGGAGCTGTTTTTT
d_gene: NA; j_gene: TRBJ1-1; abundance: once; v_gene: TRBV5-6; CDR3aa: CASSLEQYVDTEAFF; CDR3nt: TGTGCCAGCAGCTTGGAACAGTATGTGGACACTGAAGCTTTCTTT
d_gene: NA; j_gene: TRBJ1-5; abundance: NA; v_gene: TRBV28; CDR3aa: CASSHRDISNQPQHF; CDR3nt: TGTGCCAGCAGCCATCGGGACATCAGCAATCAGCCCCAGCATTTT
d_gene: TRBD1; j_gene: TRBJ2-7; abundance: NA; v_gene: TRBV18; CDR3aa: CASSPGTGEGYEQYF; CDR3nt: TGTGCCAGCTCACCCGGGACAGGGGAAGGTTACGAGCAGTACTTC
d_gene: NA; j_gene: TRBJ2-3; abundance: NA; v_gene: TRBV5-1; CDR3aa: CASSFWGRDTQYF; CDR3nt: TGCGCCAGCAGCTTCTGGGGGCGGGATACGCAGTATTTT
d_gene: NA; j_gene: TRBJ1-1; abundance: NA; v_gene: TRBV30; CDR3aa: CAWTRGPEAFF; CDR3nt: TGTGCCTGGACGCGGGGTCCTGAAGCTTTCTTT
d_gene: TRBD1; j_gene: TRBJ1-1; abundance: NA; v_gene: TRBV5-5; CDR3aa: CASISRQRQGEWKNTEAFF; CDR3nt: TGTGCCAGCATCTCGCGACAACGACAGGGGGAATGGAAGAACACTGAAGCTTTCTTT
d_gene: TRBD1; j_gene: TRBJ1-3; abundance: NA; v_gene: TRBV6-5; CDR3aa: CASSSQGRSSGNTIYF; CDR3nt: TGTGCCAGCAGTTCACAGGGGCGAAGCTCTGGAAACACCATATATTTT
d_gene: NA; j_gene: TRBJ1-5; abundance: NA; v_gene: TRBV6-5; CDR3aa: CASSYSRGNQPQHF; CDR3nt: TGTGCCAGCAGTTACTCTAGAGGGAATCAGCCCCAGCATTTT
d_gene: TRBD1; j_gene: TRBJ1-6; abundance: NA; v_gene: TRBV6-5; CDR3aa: CASGRDREYSPLHF; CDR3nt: TGTGCCAGCGGCCGGGACAGGGAGTATTCACCCCTCCACTTT
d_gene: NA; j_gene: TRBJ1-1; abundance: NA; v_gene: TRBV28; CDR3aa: CASSFGTEAFF; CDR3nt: TGTGCCAGCAGTTTCGGCACTGAAGCTTTCTTT
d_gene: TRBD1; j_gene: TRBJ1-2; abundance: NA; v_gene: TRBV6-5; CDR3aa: CASSYDRAGYGYTF; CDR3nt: TGTGCCAGCAGTTACGACAGGGCGGGCTATGGCTACACCTTC
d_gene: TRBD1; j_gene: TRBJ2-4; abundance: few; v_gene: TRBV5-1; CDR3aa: CASSSDRTGGSNIQYF; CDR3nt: TGCGCCAGCAGCTCGGATAGGACAGGGGGCTCTAACATTCAGTACTTC
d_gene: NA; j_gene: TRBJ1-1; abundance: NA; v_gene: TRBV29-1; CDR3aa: CSGEVRAKAFF; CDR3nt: TGCAGCGGGGAGGTACGGGCAAAAGCTTTCTTT
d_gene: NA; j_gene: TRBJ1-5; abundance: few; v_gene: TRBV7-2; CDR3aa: CASAPGGRRGEPQHF; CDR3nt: TGTGCCAGCGCCCCCGGGGGGCGGCGTGGGGAGCCCCAGCATTTT
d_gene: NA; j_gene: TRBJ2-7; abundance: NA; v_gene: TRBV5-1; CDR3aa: CASSPPEGSYEQYF; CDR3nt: TGCGCCAGCAGCCCGCCGGAGGGCTCCTACGAGCAGTACTTC
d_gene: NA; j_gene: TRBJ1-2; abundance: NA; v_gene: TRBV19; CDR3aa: CASSIVRGANYGYTF; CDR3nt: TGTGCCAGTAGTATCGTCCGGGGAGCTAACTATGGCTACACCTTC
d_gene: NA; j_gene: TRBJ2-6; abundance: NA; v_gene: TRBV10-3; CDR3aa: CAISESLTGANVLTF; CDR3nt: TGTGCCATCAGTGAGTCACTCACTGGGGCCAACGTCCTGACTTTC
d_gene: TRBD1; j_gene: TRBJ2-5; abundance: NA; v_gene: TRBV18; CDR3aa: CASSPIQGSQETQYF; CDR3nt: TGTGCCAGCTCGCCAATACAGGGGAGCCAAGAGACCCAGTACTTC
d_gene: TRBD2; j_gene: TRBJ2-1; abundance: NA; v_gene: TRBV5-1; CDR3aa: CASSSTSGTYNEQFF; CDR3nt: TGCGCCAGCAGCTCGACTAGCGGAACCTACAATGAGCAGTTCTTC
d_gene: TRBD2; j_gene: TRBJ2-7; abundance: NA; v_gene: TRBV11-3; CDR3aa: CASSPSSGDSYEQYF; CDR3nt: TGTGCCAGCAGCCCCAGTAGCGGGGATTCCTACGAGCAGTACTTC
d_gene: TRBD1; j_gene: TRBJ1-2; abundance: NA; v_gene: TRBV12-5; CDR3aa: CASGLGQGAGYTF; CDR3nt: TGTGCTAGTGGCCTGGGACAGGGGGCTGGCTACACCTTC
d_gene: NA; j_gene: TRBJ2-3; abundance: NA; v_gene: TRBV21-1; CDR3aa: CASSTQSHTQYF; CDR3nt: TGTGCCAGCAGCACTCAGTCGCATACGCAGTATTTT
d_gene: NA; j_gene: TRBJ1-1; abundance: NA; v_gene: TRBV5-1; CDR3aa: CASNKEMNTEAFF; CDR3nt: TGCGCCAGCAATAAAGAGATGAACACTGAAGCTTTCTTT
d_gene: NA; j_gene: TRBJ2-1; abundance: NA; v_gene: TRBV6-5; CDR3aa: CASSRGGSGDEQFF; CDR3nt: TGTGCCAGCAGTAGGGGAGGTAGCGGCGATGAGCAGTTCTTC
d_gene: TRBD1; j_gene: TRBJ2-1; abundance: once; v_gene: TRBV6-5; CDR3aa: CASSYSTGDDEQFF; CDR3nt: TGTGCCAGCAGTTACTCGACAGGGGACGATGAGCAGTTCTTC